Presented here are 7 T cell receptor beta chains from one specimen sequenced in a study of T cell responses to AZD1222 COVID-19 vaccine. TCRdb's copy holds only in-frame clones and misses some; the assay was immunoSEQ multiplex PCR. The sample lists about 110,000 clones, 84% occurring once. Sample: peripheral blood, taken on day 0 of AZD1222 vaccination. The receptors stem from an adult in good health.

The chain employs TRBV7-8 and TRBJ2-5; D remains ambiguous. Trimming cost V 5 bases and J 2 bases, with 12 bases left between them. The CDR3 length is 14 residues. Germline loops: CDR1 SGHVS, CDR2 FQNEAQ. CDR3 protein: CASSLRRKQETQYF. DNA for the CDR3: TGTGCCAGCAGCCTTCGGAGAAAACAAGAGACCCAGTACTTC.

The gene calls are TRBV9 and TRBJ1-3, with 10 bases identical to TRBD1. Germline assignment: CDR1 SGDLS and CDR2 YYNGEE. The CDR3 covers 16 residues. V was pared by 0 bases and J by 4 bases, with 4 bases of the junction left unmatched. CDR3 bases: TGTGCCAGCAGCGTAGTAGACAGGGGGCCAGGAAACACCATATATTTT. As protein: CASSVVDRGPGNTIYF.

This clone was recorded once. The chain joins TRBV5-8 to TRBJ2-7, with 10 positions matching TRBD1. V lost 0 bases, J lost 4 bases, and 4 bases stayed unmatched. CDR3 length: 15 residues. Germline lookup yields CDR1 SGHTS and CDR2 YDEGEE. CDR3 residues: CASSLAGTGVYEQYF. The CDR3 DNA sequence: TGTGCCAGCAGCTTGGCCGGGACAGGGGTTTACGAGCAGTACTTC. Together with reference TRBV5-8 and TRBJ2-7, the CDR3 gives the full variable domain: EAGVTQSPTHLIKTRGQQATLRCSPISGHTSVYWYQQALGLGLQFLLWYDEGEERNRGNFPPRFSGRQFPNYSSELNVNALELEDSALYLCASSLAGTGVYEQYFGPGTRLTVT.

J is TRBJ1-6 and V is TRBV30; D is ambiguous. Germline V gene sequence: CDR1 GTSNPN, CDR2 SVGIG (reference sequence). This CDR3 region has 15 residues. Trimming removed 1 base from V and 7 bases from J, with 14 bases in between. The CDR3 coding sequence is TGTGCCTGGAGTGGGTATTCGTCGGGGAATTCACCCCTCCACTTT. It encodes CAWSGYSSGNSPLHF.

V usage is TRBV2 and J usage is TRBJ1-4; no firm D call. The CDR3 loop spans 14 amino acids. V lost 3 bases, J lost 8 bases, and 13 bases lay in between. Germline CDR1 and CDR2: SNHLY and FYNNEI. The CDR3 region has the DNA TGTGCCAGCAGTGAGGACTACCAAGGGGAAAAACTGTTTTTT. Its protein is CASSEDYQGEKLFF. The entire variable domain, with the rest obtained from reference TRBV2 and TRBJ1-4, is as follows: EPEVTQTPSHQVTQMGQEVILRCVPISNHLYFYWYRQILGQKVEFLVSFYNNEISEKSEIFDDQFSVERPDGSNFTLKIRSTKLEDSAMYFCASSEDYQGEKLFFGSGTQLSVL.

The chain joins TRBV19 to TRBJ1-5; 8 nucleotides agree with TRBD1. The CDR3 is 17 amino acids. The V segment lost 9 bases and the J segment 3 bases; nucleotides outside the gene matches: 16. Per germline, CDR1 LNHDA and CDR2 SQIVND (reference sequence). The CDR3 DNA is TGTGCCAGCTCTCCGGGACAGGCACGGGGCCTCAATCAGCCCCAGCATTTT. This translates into CASSPGQARGLNQPQHF.

The rearrangement uses TRBV27 and TRBJ1-2, with no clear D. V was trimmed by 2 bases and J by 0 bases, leaving 7 bases between them. From germline, CDR1 is MNHEY and CDR2 SMNVEV (reference sequence). There are 14 residues in the CDR3. CDR3 sequence reads: CASSLGLANYGYTF. In DNA form, the CDR3 reads TGTGCCAGCAGTTTAGGCTTAGCTAACTATGGCTACACCTTC.